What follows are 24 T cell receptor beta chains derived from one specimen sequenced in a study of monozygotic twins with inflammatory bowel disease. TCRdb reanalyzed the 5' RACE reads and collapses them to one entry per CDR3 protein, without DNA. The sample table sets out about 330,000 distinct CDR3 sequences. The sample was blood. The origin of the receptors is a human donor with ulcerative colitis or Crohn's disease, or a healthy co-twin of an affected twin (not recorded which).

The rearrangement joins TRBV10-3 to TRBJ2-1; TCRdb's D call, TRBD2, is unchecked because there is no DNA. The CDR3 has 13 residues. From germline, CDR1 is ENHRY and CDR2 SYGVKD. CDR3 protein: CAISGTTSNEQLF.

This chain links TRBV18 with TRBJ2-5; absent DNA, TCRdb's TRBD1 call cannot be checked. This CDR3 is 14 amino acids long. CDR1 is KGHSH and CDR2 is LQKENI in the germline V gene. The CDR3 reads CASSTLTGKETQYF.

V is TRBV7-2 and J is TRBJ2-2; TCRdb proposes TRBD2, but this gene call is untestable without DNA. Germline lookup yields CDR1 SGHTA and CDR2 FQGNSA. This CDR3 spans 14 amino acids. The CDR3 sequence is CASSLDWRTGELFF.

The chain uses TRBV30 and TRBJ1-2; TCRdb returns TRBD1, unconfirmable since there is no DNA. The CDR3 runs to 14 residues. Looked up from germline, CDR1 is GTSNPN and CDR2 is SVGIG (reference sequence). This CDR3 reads CAWDGTGENYGYTF.

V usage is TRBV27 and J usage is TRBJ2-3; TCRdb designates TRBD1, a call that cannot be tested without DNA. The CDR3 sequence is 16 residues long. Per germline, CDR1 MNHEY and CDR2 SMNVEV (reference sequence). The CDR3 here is CASSLGRDRATDTQYF.

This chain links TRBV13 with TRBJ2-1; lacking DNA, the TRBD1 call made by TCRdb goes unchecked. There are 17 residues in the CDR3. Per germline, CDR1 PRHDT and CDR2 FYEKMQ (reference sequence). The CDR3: CASSLGGGGAVYNEQFF.

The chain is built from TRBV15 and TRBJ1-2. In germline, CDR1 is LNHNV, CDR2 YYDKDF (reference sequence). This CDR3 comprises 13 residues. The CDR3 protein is CATAWGEGYGYTF.

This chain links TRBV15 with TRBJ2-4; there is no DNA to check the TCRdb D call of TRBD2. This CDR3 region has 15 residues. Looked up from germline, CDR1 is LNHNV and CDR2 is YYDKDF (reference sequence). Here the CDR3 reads CATSRDQAAGNIQYF.

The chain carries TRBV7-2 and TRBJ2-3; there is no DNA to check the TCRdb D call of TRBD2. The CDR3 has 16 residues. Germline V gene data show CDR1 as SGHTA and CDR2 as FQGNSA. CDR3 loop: CASSPSVKRNTDTQYF.

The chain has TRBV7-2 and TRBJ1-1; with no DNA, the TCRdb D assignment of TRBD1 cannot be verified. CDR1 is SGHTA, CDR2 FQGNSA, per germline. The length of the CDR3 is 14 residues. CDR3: CASTAGAAVTEAFF.

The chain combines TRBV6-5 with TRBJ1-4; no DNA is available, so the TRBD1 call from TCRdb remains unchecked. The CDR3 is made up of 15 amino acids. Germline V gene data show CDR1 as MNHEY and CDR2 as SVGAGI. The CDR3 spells CASSYWGRGNEKLFF.

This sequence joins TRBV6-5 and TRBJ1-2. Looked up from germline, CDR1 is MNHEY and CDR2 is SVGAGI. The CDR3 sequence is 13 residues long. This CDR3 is CASSPSAHYGYTF.

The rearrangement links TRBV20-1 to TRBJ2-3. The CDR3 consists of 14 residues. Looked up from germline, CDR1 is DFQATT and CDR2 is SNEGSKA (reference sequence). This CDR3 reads CSARRSVGTDTQYF.

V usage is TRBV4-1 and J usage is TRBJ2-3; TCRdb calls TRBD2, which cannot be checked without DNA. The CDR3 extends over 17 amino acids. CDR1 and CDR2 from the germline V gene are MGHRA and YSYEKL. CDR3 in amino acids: CASSHPLLAGPTDTQYF.

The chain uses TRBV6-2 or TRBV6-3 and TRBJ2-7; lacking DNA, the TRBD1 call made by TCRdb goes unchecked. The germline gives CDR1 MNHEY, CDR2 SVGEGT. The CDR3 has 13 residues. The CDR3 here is CASSPDTSYEQYF.

The chain's CDR3 is CASSQEPPGLAGSYEQYF. This sequence joins TRBV4-1 and TRBJ2-7; TCRdb picks TRBD2, but there is no DNA to check that call. This CDR3 has 18 amino acids. Germline lookup yields CDR1 MGHRA and CDR2 YSYEKL.

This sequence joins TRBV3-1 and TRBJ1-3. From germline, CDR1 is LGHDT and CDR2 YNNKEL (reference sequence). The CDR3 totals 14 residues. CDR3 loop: CASSQETFLNTIYF.

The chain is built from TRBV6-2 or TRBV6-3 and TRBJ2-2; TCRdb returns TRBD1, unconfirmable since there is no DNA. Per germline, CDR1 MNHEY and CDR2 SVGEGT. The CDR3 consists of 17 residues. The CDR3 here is CASSVRRTGPNTGELFF.

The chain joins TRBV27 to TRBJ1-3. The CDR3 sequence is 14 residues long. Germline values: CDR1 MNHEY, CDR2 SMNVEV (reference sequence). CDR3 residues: CASTYLNSGNTIYF.

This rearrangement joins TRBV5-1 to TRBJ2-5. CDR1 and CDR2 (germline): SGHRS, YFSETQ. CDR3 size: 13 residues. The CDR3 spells CASSGSIQETQYF.

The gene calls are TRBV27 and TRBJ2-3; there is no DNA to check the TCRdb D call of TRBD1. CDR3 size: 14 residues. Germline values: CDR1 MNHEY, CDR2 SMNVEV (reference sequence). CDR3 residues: CASSFEGTPDTQYF.

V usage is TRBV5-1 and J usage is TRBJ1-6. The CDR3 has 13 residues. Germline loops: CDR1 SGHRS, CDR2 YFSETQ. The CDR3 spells CASSLGSDSPLHF. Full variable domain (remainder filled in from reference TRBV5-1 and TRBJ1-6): KAGVTQTPRYLIKTRGQQVTLSCSPISGHRSVSWYQQTPGQGLQFLFEYFSETQRNKGNFPGRFSGRQFSNSRSEMNVSTLELGDSALYLCASSLGSDSPLHFGNGTRLTVT.

CDR3 loop: CASSLPKGRHSGNTIYF. The J gene is TRBJ1-3, the V gene TRBV5-6. The germline CDR1 and CDR2 sequences are SGHDT and YYEEEE. The CDR3 is made up of 17 amino acids.

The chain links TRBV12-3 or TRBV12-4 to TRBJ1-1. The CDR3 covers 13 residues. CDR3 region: CASSSSLITEAFF.